The 15 T cell receptor beta chains below all came from one sample that was sequenced in a study of blood T cell repertoires in COVID-19. The table came from immunoSEQ multiplex PCR; TCRdb's copy has only in-frame clones and leaves some out. The data contain some 220,000 clones, approximately 85% of them singletons. Sequencing was performed on peripheral blood. These receptors came from a middle-aged man with COVID-19, enrolled during active disease.

This sequence joins TRBV28 and TRBJ2-1, with D tentatively TRBD2 (5 bases). This CDR3 has 18 amino acids. Trimming pared 4 bases from V and 6 bases from J, leaving 25 bases between. Germline assignment: CDR1 MDHEN and CDR2 SYDVKM. The CDR3 is CASSSRKSTSRSANEQFF. The CDR3, as DNA: TGTGCCAGCAGTTCCCGAAAAAGTACTAGTCGGTCCGCCAATGAGCAGTTCTTC.

In DNA form, the CDR3 reads TGTGCCAGCAGCGTACAGGGATTCGGCACTGAAGCTTTCTTT. It translates to CASSVQGFGTEAFF. J is TRBJ1-1 and V is TRBV7-8; D is perhaps TRBD1 (6 bases). CDR1 and CDR2 (germline): SGHVS, FQNEAQ. This CDR3 region has 14 residues. Trimming cost V 5 bases and J 4 bases, with 14 bases left between them.

The gene calls are TRBV18 and TRBJ1-1; 7 nucleotides match TRBD1. The CDR3 contains 14 residues. Germline-derived CDR1 and CDR2 are KGHSH and LQKENI. The ends lost 4 bases at V and 1 base at J; junction bases unmatched: 3. In DNA form, the CDR3 reads TGTGCCAGCTCACAAGGACAGGAGAACACTGAAGCTTTCTTT. Translating gives CASSQGQENTEAFF. The full variable domain, with the rest looked up from reference TRBV18 and TRBJ1-1, is NAGVMQNPRHLVRRRGQEARLRCSPMKGHSHVYWYRQLPEEGLKFMVYLQKENIIDESGMPKERFSAEFPKEGPSILRIQQVVRGDSAAYFCASSQGQENTEAFFGQGTRLTVV.

This sequence joins TRBV11-3 and TRBJ2-2; 9 bases map to TRBD1. This CDR3 is 14 amino acids long. In germline, CDR1 is SGHNT, CDR2 YENEEA. With 5 bases clipped from V and 6 bases from J, the junction kept 4 bases outside the gene matches. The CDR3 loop reads CASSQDRGAGELFF. CDR3 sequence (DNA): TGTGCCAGCAGCCAGGACAGGGGCGCCGGGGAGCTGTTTTTT. Full variable domain (remainder filled in from reference TRBV11-3 and TRBJ2-2): EAGVVQSPRYKIIEKKQPVAFWCNPISGHNTLYWYLQNLGQGPELLIRYENEEAVDDSQLPKDRFSAERLKGVDSTLKIQPAELGDSAVYLCASSQDRGAGELFFGEGSRLTVL.

The V and J genes are TRBV5-6 and TRBJ2-1; 11 bases agree with TRBD2. V shed 4 bases, J shed 7 bases, and the junction held 10 bases outside the gene matches. CDR1 and CDR2 (germline): SGHDT, YYEEEE. The CDR3 spans 16 residues. This chain's CDR3 is CASSHLAGGFKNEQFF. CDR3 sequence (DNA): TGTGCCAGCAGCCATCTAGCGGGGGGCTTTAAAAATGAGCAGTTCTTC.

This clone occurred once. The chain couples TRBV18 to TRBJ1-1; D possibly corresponds to TRBD1 (5 bases). Germline lookup yields CDR1 KGHSH and CDR2 LQKENI. The CDR3 sequence is 14 residues long. V lost 8 bases and J 1 base, leaving 14 bases between the germline ends. CDR3 region: CASLLGRENTEAFF. CDR3 coding DNA: TGTGCCAGCCTGCTGGGGCGCGAGAACACTGAAGCTTTCTTT.

The chain has TRBV7-3 and TRBJ2-1, with TRBD2 matching over 8 bases. Losses at the gene ends were 11 bases for V and 9 bases for J; bases not matched to a gene: 12. The CDR3 consists of 13 residues. CDR1 is SGHTA and CDR2 is FQGTGA in the germline V gene. The CDR3 region is CASRGTSQSEQFF. The CDR3 nucleotides read TGTGCCTCCAGAGGGACTAGTCAGAGTGAGCAGTTCTTC.

The rearrangement joins TRBV9 to TRBJ2-2; maybe TRBD2 (6 bases). V lost 0 bases and J lost 6, with 12 bases in between. The CDR3 is made up of 15 amino acids. Germline lookup yields CDR1 SGDLS and CDR2 YYNGEE. CDR3 in DNA: TGTGCCAGCAGCGTAGCAATACGGAGGGCCGGGGAGCTGTTTTTT. Translated, it gives CASSVAIRRAGELFF.

This clone was counted a few times. V is TRBV9 and J is TRBJ1-4, with 8 bases matching TRBD1. Germline V gene data show CDR1 as SGDLS and CDR2 as YYNGEE. The V and J ends lost 0 bases and 8 bases, in that order; junction bases with no gene match: 9. CDR3 size: 16 residues. In nucleotides, the CDR3 is TGTGCCAGCAGCGTAGCCCCGCAGGGGGCCAACGAAAAACTGTTTTTT. Translated: CASSVAPQGANEKLFF.

V usage is TRBV18 and J usage is TRBJ2-1; 9 positions agree with TRBD2. This CDR3 has 17 amino acids. Germline V gene lookup returns CDR1 KGHSH and CDR2 LQKENI. Trimming removed 2 bases from V and 3 bases from J; junction bases left unmatched: 8. CDR3 protein: CASSPGSSGGIYNEQFF. The CDR3 nucleotides read TGTGCCAGCTCACCAGGGTCGAGCGGGGGGATCTACAATGAGCAGTTCTTC.

This clone was found once. Different DNA sequences within this sample yield the same CDR3. The chain uses TRBV27 and TRBJ2-1, with D possibly being TRBD1 (5 bases). The CDR3 loop spans 12 amino acids. The V gene lost 5 bases and the J gene lost 4 bases, with 6 bases spanning the gap. CDR1 is MNHEY and CDR2 is SMNVEV in the germline V gene (reference sequence). The CDR3 bases are TGTGCCAGCAGTCAGGGATACAATGAGCAGTTCTTC. This gives the protein CASSQGYNEQFF.

V is TRBV3-1 (or the pseudogene TRBV3-2) and J is TRBJ2-7; 7 nucleotides match TRBD1. Germline values: CDR1 LGHDT, CDR2 YNNKEL (reference sequence). V dropped 4 bases and J dropped 7; count of bases not matched to a gene: 7. CDR3 size: 13 residues. CDR3 protein: CASSLGQLREQYF. CDR3 nucleotides: TGTGCCAGCAGCCTGGGACAGTTGAGAGAGCAGTACTTC.

The chain carries TRBV7-9 and TRBJ2-2; TRBD1 matches at 9 bases. Germline CDR1 is SEHNR and CDR2 is FQNEAQ (reference sequence). V gave up 5 bases and J gave up 5 bases; unmatched junction bases: 6. This CDR3 has 15 residues. As DNA, the CDR3 is TGTGCCAGCAGCCCACGACAGGGGGTTACCGGGGAGCTGTTTTTT. Translating gives CASSPRQGVTGELFF. The full variable domain, completed using reference TRBV7-9 and TRBJ2-2, is DTGVSQNPRHKITKRGQNVTFRCDPISEHNRLYWYRQTLGQGPEFLTYFQNEAQLEKSRLLSDRFSAERPKGSFSTLEIQRTEQGDSAMYLCASSPRQGVTGELFFGEGSRLTVL.

This chain links TRBV2 with TRBJ1-3; the match to TRBD1 covers 7 bases. The CDR3 has 15 residues. Germline V lookup: CDR1 SNHLY, CDR2 FYNNEI. The V segment lost 5 bases and the J segment 4 bases; nucleotides outside the gene matches: 8. The DNA of the CDR3 is TGTGCCAGCAGTATTACAGGGGCCTCCGGAAACACCATATATTTT. Translation gives CASSITGASGNTIYF. Full variable domain (rest looked up from reference TRBV2 and TRBJ1-3): EPEVTQTPSHQVTQMGQEVILRCVPISNHLYFYWYRQILGQKVEFLVSFYNNEISEKSEIFDDQFSVERPDGSNFTLKIRSTKLEDSAMYFCASSITGASGNTIYFGEGSWLTVV.

As to this clone: The junction departs from the called germline gene at one end, perhaps through a read error. The gene calls are TRBV18 and TRBJ2-7; 10 bases line up with TRBD1. Germline loops: CDR1 KGHSH, CDR2 LQKENI. The CDR3 sequence is 12 residues long. The CDR3 DNA follows: TGTGCCAGCTCACTTAGGGGACAGGGGATCAGCTTC. Amino acids: CASSLRGQGISF.